Given below is one T cell receptor beta chain in context. This entry belongs to a study of blood T cell repertoires in COVID-19. On the study more broadly: The cDNA or gDNA used as material had been derived from T cells, B-cell-depleted T cells, or PBMCs.

Only in-frame clones appear in the TCRdb table, and some are missing; sequencing was by immunoSEQ multiplex PCR. The repertoire holds roughly 40,000 clones, with 81% as singletons. Deletions cut 0 bases from V and 0 bases from J, with 14 bases between. Germline V gene sequence: CDR1 LNHNV, CDR2 YYDKDF (reference sequence). This CDR3 region has 17 residues. This sequence joins TRBV15 and TRBJ1-2; D perhaps matches TRBD1 (5 bases). Sequencing was carried out using peripheral blood. The source of this sequence is a man aged 80 or over with active or convalescent COVID-19. The CDR3 region is CATSRDRQTLSNYGYTF. CDR3 coding DNA: TGTGCCACCAGCAGAGACCGACAGACCTTATCTAACTATGGCTACACCTTC.